The 24 T cell receptor beta chains reported below all come from one sample, sequenced in a study of blood T cell repertoires in COVID-19. Profiled with immunoSEQ multiplex PCR; TCRdb holds only in-frame clones, not every one. The sample contains under 450,000 clones, over 75% of which appear only once. Sequencing was carried out using PBMCs or T cells enriched from blood (not recorded which). The receptors come from a man aged 30 to 39 who had recovered from COVID-19.

This chain joins TRBV6-2 or TRBV6-3 and TRBJ2-7, with TRBD2 as a possible D gene (5 bases). This CDR3 spans 13 amino acids. Germline values: CDR1 MNHEY, CDR2 SVGEGT. The V and J ends lost 2 bases and 5 bases respectively, with 10 bases between them. The CDR3 nucleotides read TGTGCCAGCAGTTACGAGGGCAGGCACGAGCAGTACTTC. Protein: CASSYEGRHEQYF.

This chain uses TRBV7-9 with TRBJ1-1; no clear D. The CDR3 runs to 14 residues. In germline, CDR1 is SEHNR, CDR2 FQNEAQ (reference sequence). V lost 2 bases and J lost 4, with 11 bases in between. CDR3 bases: TGTGCCAGCAGCTTACAACCTCCGGGCACTGAAGCTTTCTTT. It translates to CASSLQPPGTEAFF.

This clone has just one count. The chain employs TRBV6-2 or TRBV6-3 and TRBJ2-1; D may be TRBD1 (6 bases). CDR1 and CDR2 (germline): MNHEY, SVGEGT. The CDR3 has 13 amino acids. V lost 3 bases to trimming and J lost 6 bases, with 9 bases between them. The CDR3 sequence is CASSYSRGNEQFF. In nucleotides, the CDR3 is TGTGCCAGCAGTTATTCCAGGGGCAATGAGCAGTTCTTC.

A word on this clone: This sample also contains other DNA sequences that code for the same CDR3. The J gene is TRBJ1-1, the V gene TRBV18; 7 bases line up with TRBD1. Germline values: CDR1 KGHSH, CDR2 LQKENI. Germline trimming cut 4 bases from V and 1 base from J; bases unmatched to any gene: 0. The CDR3 runs to 13 residues. CDR3 loop: CASSRQGNTEAFF. CDR3 bases: TGTGCCAGCTCACGACAGGGGAACACTGAAGCTTTCTTT.

This clone appeared a single time. The rearrangement links TRBV19 to TRBJ2-1; the match to TRBD1 covers 9 bases. V was clipped by 8 bases and J by 6 bases; unmatched bases: 14. The CDR3 consists of 16 residues. CDR1 LNHDA and CDR2 SQIVND come from the germline V gene (reference sequence). This chain's CDR3 is CASLRTGTGYRNEQFF. The CDR3 bases are TGTGCCAGTCTGCGGACCGGGACAGGGTATCGCAATGAGCAGTTCTTC. Combining the CDR3 with reference TRBV19 and TRBJ2-1 gives the whole variable domain DGGITQSPKYLFRKEGQNVTLSCEQNLNHDAMYWYRQDPGQGLRLIYYSQIVNDFQKGDIAEGYSVSREKKESFPLTVTSAQKNPTAFYLCASLRTGTGYRNEQFFGPGTRLTVL.

The gene calls are TRBV5-4 and TRBJ2-1; D not certain. V was shortened by 0 bases and J by 6 bases, with 10 bases between the two germline ends. Germline-derived CDR1 and CDR2 are SGHNT and YYREEE (reference sequence). CDR3 length equals 14 residues. CDR3 sequence (DNA): TGTGCCAGCAGCTTGGTGTCAGCGACCAATGAGCAGTTCTTC. Translation gives CASSLVSATNEQFF. Based on the CDR3 plus reference TRBV5-4 and TRBJ2-1, the full variable domain is ETGVTQSPTHLIKTRGQQVTLRCSSQSGHNTVSWYQQALGQGPQFIFQYYREEENGRGNFPPRFSGLQFPNYSSELNVNALELDDSALYLCASSLVSATNEQFFGPGTRLTVL.

The chain combines TRBV9 with TRBJ1-1, with D maybe TRBD1 (5 bases). Germline-derived CDR1 and CDR2 are SGDLS and YYNGEE. This CDR3 has 13 residues. V lost 4 bases to trimming and J lost 3 bases, with 10 bases between them. CDR3 DNA: TGTGCCAGCAGCCCCGACAGAGACACTGAAGCTTTCTTT. This translates into CASSPDRDTEAFF.

The chain joins TRBV30 to TRBJ1-5; D remains ambiguous. Germline CDR1 reads GTSNPN; CDR2 reads SVGIG (reference sequence). Trimming pared 0 bases from V and 5 bases from J, leaving 8 bases between. CDR3 length: 13 amino acids. The CDR3 coding sequence is TGTGCCTGGAGTGTTTCCGGGGATCAGCCCCAGCATTTT. Its translation: CAWSVSGDQPQHF.

V and J are TRBV13 and TRBJ1-6; D is unclear. Trimming cost V 5 bases and J 9 bases, with 17 bases left between them. This CDR3 contains 15 residues. Germline CDR1 PRHDT, CDR2 FYEKMQ (reference sequence). This chain's CDR3 is CASSGSELGRSPLHF. For the CDR3, the DNA is TGTGCCAGCAGCGGGAGTGAGCTTGGTCGTTCACCCCTCCACTTT.

V gene TRBV3-1 (or the pseudogene TRBV3-2) combines with J gene TRBJ1-1; possibly TRBD1 for D (5 bases). Looked up from germline, CDR1 is LGHDT and CDR2 is YNNKEL (reference sequence). The CDR3 totals 15 residues. The V end was cut by 0 bases, the J end by 6 bases, with 14 bases between. The CDR3 DNA reads as TGTGCCAGCAGCCAAGATCGGGCAGGGAGGGCTGAAGCTTTCTTT. It codes for CASSQDRAGRAEAFF.

The chain carries TRBV9 and TRBJ1-2, with 9 positions matching TRBD1. V gave up 4 bases and J gave up 9 bases; unmatched junction bases: 10. The germline V gene encodes CDR1 SGDLS and CDR2 YYNGEE. This CDR3 is built from 14 residues. The CDR3 here is CASSPITGGLSYTF. The CDR3 DNA reads as TGTGCCAGCAGCCCCATAACAGGGGGCTTGAGCTACACCTTC. The whole variable domain, remainder taken from reference TRBV9 and TRBJ1-2, is DSGVTQTPKHLITATGQRVTLRCSPRSGDLSVYWYQQSLDQGLQFLIQYYNGEERAKGNILERFSAQQFPDLHSELNLSSLELGDSALYFCASSPITGGLSYTFGSGTRLTVV.

The rearrangement uses TRBV7-9 and TRBJ1-2; 10 bases fit TRBD1. Germline V gene sequence: CDR1 SEHNR, CDR2 FQNEAQ (reference sequence). Germline trimming cut 11 bases from V and 6 bases from J; bases unmatched to any gene: 6. CDR3 size: 12 residues. CDR3 coding DNA: TGTGCCGGGGCCGGGACAGGGGATGGCTACACCTTC. Translated, it gives CAGAGTGDGYTF.

This rearrangement joins TRBV5-4 to TRBJ1-1, with a possible D match to TRBD1 (6 bases). Germline CDR1 reads SGHNT; CDR2 reads YYREEE (reference sequence). There are 15 residues in the CDR3. V was cut by 2 bases and J by 0 bases, with 11 bases left in between. The CDR3 nucleotides read TGTGCCAGCAGCTTTTCGCGGGGGCTGAACACTGAAGCTTTCTTT. This encodes CASSFSRGLNTEAFF.

This chain links TRBV7-8 with TRBJ1-1; 8 bases align to TRBD1. V dropped 5 bases and J dropped 7; count of bases not matched to a gene: 3. CDR1 and CDR2 from the germline V gene are SGHVS and FQNEAQ. The CDR3 covers 12 residues. The DNA for the CDR3 is TGTGCCAGCAGCCTCGACAGGGGTGAAGCTTTCTTT. Its translation is CASSLDRGEAFF.

The chain combines TRBV4-3 with TRBJ2-1, with D perhaps TRBD1 (6 bases). Trimming left V 1 base short and J 0 bases short, with 22 bases between. Germline V lookup: CDR1 LGHNA, CDR2 YSLEER. The CDR3 totals 20 residues. In DNA, the CDR3 is TGCGCCAGCAGCCAAGGGACCCCGGGACACTGGACGAGCTCCTACAATGAGCAGTTCTTC. Residues: CASSQGTPGHWTSSYNEQFF.

J is TRBJ2-1 and V is TRBV5-4; D gene uncertain. V lost 0 bases and J 8 bases, leaving 12 bases between the germline ends. The CDR3 covers 14 residues. Germline CDR1 reads SGHNT; CDR2 reads YYREEE (reference sequence). CDR3 nucleotide sequence: TGTGCCAGCAGCTTGGTTAACAGCAGACATGAGCAGTTCTTC. This gives the protein CASSLVNSRHEQFF. Filled out from reference TRBV5-4 and TRBJ2-1, the complete variable domain reads ETGVTQSPTHLIKTRGQQVTLRCSSQSGHNTVSWYQQALGQGPQFIFQYYREEENGRGNFPPRFSGLQFPNYSSELNVNALELDDSALYLCASSLVNSRHEQFFGPGTRLTVL.

In DNA, the CDR3 is TGTGCCAGTCAGGGGGCGCGGGGGATTGCCCTCCACTTT. Its protein is CASQGARGIALHF. The chain joins TRBV11-2 to TRBJ1-6, with 8 bases aligning to TRBD1. Trimming at V came to 9 bases and at J to 14 bases, leaving 12 bases not matched to a gene. Germline assignment: CDR1 SGHAT and CDR2 FQNNGV. CDR3 length: 13 residues.

The chain uses TRBV6-1 and TRBJ1-5; 10 nucleotides align to TRBD1. The CDR3 is 17 residues long. CDR1 MNHNS and CDR2 SASEGT come from the germline V gene. V lost 1 base, J lost 6 bases, and 9 bases stayed unmatched. DNA for the CDR3: TGTGCCAGCAGTGAAGGGGTCGGGACAGGGGAGGGTCAGCCCCAGCATTTT. Translated: CASSEGVGTGEGQPQHF.

The J gene is TRBJ1-1, the V gene TRBV7-9, with D unclear. Germline values: CDR1 SEHNR, CDR2 FQNEAQ (reference sequence). The CDR3 loop spans 15 amino acids. Trimming removed 5 bases from V and 1 base from J, with 14 bases in between. The CDR3 nucleotides are TGTGCCAGCAGCATCCCCAGCCGGGGGAACACTGAAGCTTTCTTT. Protein sequence: CASSIPSRGNTEAFF.

This clone was counted a single time. CDR3: CSASPTSGGTYEQYF. CDR3 sequence (DNA): TGCAGTGCTAGTCCTACTAGCGGCGGCACCTACGAGCAGTACTTC. This chain uses TRBV20-1 with TRBJ2-7, with 8 bases lining up with TRBD2. V was pared by 3 bases and J by 2 bases, with 9 bases of the junction left unmatched. The CDR3 extends over 15 amino acids. Germline V CDR1 and CDR2: DFQATT, SNEGSKA (reference sequence).

The chain joins TRBV7-3 to TRBJ1-2, with 7 bases matching TRBD1. Unmatched junction bases numbered 7, after V lost 1 base and J lost 5 bases. Per germline, CDR1 SGHTA and CDR2 FQGTGA. CDR3 length equals 15 residues. The chain's CDR3 is CASSLMEGAGYGYTF. The CDR3 nucleotides read TGTGCCAGCAGCTTAATGGAGGGGGCAGGGTATGGCTACACCTTC.

The CDR3 region has the DNA TGTGCCAGTAGTATGTCCGGGACAGGGGGCTACAATGAGCAGTTCTTC. This gives the protein CASSMSGTGGYNEQFF. This chain connects TRBV19 to TRBJ2-1; TRBD1 aligns across 11 bases. The CDR3 sequence is 16 residues long. The V gene's germline CDR1 is LNHDA and CDR2 SQIVND (reference sequence). After removal of 3 bases from V and 3 bases from J, the junction contained 4 bases not matched to a gene.

The rearrangement links TRBV19 to TRBJ1-1; tentatively, D is TRBD1 (5 bases). Germline V gives CDR1 LNHDA, CDR2 SQIVND (reference sequence). Trimming removed 9 bases from V and 1 base from J, with 21 bases in between. This CDR3 comprises 16 residues. CDR3 in DNA: TGTGCCAGCGGGGGAATTCGGTCTGTTGGGAACACTGAAGCTTTCTTT. This translates into CASGGIRSVGNTEAFF. Together with reference TRBV19 and TRBJ1-1, the CDR3 gives the full variable domain: DGGITQSPKYLFRKEGQNVTLSCEQNLNHDAMYWYRQDPGQGLRLIYYSQIVNDFQKGDIAEGYSVSREKKESFPLTVTSAQKNPTAFYLCASGGIRSVGNTEAFFGQGTRLTVV.

This clone is a singleton in its sample. The V gene is TRBV6-2 or TRBV6-3, the J gene TRBJ1-5; no clear D. CDR3 size: 12 residues. V was cut by 4 bases and J by 4 bases, with 5 bases left in between. In germline, CDR1 is MNHEY, CDR2 SVGEGT. The CDR3: CASSFSNQPQHF. The CDR3, as DNA: TGTGCCAGCAGTTTTTCAAATCAGCCCCAGCATTTT.